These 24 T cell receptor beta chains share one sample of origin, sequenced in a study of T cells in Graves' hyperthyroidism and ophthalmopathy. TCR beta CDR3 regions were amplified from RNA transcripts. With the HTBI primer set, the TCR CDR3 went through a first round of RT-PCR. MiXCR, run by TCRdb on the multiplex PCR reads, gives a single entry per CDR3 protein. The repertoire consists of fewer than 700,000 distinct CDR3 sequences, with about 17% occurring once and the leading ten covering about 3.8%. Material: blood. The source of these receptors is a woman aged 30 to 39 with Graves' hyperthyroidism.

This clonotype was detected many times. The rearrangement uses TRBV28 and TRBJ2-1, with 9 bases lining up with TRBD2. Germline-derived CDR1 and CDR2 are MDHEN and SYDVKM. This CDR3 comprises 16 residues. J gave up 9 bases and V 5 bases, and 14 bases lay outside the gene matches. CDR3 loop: CASSPTSGWLLSEQFF. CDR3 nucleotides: TGTGCCAGCAGTCCAACTAGCGGGTGGCTGTTGAGTGAGCAGTTCTTC.

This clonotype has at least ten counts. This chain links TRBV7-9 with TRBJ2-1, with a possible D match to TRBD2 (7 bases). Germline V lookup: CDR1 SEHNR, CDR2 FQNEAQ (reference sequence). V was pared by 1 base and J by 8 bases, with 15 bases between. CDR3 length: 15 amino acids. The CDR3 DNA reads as TGTGCCAGCAGCTTAGTTGGGGGGGCGCAGGATGAGCAGTTCTTC. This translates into CASSLVGGAQDEQFF.

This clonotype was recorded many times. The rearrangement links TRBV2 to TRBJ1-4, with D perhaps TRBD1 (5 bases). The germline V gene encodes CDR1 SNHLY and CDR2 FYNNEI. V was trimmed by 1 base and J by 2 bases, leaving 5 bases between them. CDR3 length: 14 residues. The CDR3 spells CASSEGGTNEKLFF. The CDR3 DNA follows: TGTGCCAGCAGTGAAGGGGGGACTAATGAAAAACTGTTTTTT.

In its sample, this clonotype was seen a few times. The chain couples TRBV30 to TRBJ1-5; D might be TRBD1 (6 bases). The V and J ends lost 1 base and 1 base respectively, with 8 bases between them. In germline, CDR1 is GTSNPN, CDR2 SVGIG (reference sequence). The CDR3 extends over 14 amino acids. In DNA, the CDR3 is TGTGCCTGGAGTGGGGACATGAGCAATCAGCCCCAGCATTTT. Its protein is CAWSGDMSNQPQHF. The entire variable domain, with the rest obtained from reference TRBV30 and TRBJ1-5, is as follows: SQTIHQWPATLVQPVGSPLSLECTVEGTSNPNLYWYRQAAGRGLQLLFYSVGIGQISSEVPQNLSASRPQDRQFILSSKKLLLSDSGFYLCAWSGDMSNQPQHFGDGTRLSIL.

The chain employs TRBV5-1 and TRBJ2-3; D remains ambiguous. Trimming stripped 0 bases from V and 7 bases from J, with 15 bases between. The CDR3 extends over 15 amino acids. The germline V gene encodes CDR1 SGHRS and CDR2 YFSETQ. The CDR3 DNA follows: TGCGCCAGCAGCTTGGCTGGCGACGACTCGAATACGCAGTATTTT. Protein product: CASSLAGDDSNTQYF. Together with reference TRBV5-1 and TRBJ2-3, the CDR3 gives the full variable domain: KAGVTQTPRYLIKTRGQQVTLSCSPISGHRSVSWYQQTPGQGLQFLFEYFSETQRNKGNFPGRFSGRQFSNSRSEMNVSTLELGDSALYLCASSLAGDDSNTQYFGPGTRLTVL.

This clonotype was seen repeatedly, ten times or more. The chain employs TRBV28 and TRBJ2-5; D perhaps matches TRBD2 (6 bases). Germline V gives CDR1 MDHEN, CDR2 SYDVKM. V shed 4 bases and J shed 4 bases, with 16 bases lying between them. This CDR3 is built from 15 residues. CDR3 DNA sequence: TGTGCCAGCAGTTCAGTCCAGGGACTGGGAGAGACCCAGTACTTC. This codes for CASSSVQGLGETQYF.

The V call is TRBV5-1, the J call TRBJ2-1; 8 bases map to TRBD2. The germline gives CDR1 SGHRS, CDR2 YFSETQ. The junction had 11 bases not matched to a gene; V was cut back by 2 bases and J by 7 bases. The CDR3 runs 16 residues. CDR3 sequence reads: CASSLVAGTSFNEQFF. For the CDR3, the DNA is TGCGCCAGCAGCTTAGTGGCCGGGACTAGTTTTAATGAGCAGTTCTTC.

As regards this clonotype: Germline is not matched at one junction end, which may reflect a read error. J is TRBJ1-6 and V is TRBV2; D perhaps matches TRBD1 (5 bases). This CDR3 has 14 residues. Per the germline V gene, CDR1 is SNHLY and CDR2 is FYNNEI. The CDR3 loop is CASSEGREYSPPHF. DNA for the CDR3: TGTGCCAGCAGTGAGGGACGGGAATATTCACCCCCCCACTTT.

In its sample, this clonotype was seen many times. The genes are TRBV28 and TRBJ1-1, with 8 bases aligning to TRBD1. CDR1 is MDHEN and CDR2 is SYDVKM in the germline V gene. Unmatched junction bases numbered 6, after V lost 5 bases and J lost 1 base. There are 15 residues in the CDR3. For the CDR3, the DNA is TGTGCCAGCAGTCCCCGGACAGGGACGAACACTGAAGCTTTCTTT. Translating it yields CASSPRTGTNTEAFF.

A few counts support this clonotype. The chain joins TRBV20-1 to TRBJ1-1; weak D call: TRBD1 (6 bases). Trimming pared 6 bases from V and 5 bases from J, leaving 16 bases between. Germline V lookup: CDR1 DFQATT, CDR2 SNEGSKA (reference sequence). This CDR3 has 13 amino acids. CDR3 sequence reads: CSAQPQGNTEAFF. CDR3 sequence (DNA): TGCAGTGCCCAACCCCAGGGGAATACTGAAGCTTTCTTT.

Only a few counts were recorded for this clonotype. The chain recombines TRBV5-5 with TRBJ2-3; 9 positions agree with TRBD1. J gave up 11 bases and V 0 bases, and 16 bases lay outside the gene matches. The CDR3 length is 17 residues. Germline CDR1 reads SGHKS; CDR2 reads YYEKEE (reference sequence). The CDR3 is CASSLASGTGSHGVQYF. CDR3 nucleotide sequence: TGTGCCAGCAGCTTGGCCTCCGGGACAGGGTCCCACGGGGTGCAGTATTTT.

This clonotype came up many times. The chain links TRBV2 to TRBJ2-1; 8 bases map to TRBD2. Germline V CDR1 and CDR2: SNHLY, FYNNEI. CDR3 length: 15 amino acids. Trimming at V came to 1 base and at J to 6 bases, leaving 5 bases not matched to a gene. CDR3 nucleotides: TGTGCCAGCAGTGAAGAGGGACTAGGGTCCAATGAGCAGTTCTTC. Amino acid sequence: CASSEEGLGSNEQFF.

The CDR3 region has the DNA TGTGCCCTCGGGACAGACACCGGGGAGCTGTTTTTT. The encoded protein is CALGTDTGELFF. This chain uses TRBV12-3 or TRBV12-4 with TRBJ2-2; 7 bases fit TRBD1. Trimming at V came to 11 bases and at J to 3 bases, leaving 3 bases not matched to a gene. There are 12 residues in the CDR3.

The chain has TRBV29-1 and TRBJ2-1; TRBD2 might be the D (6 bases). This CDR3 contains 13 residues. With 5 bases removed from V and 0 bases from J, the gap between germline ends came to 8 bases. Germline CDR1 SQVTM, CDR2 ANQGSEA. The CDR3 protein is CSVQRVSYNEQFF. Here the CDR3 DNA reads TGCAGCGTTCAGCGGGTCTCCTACAATGAGCAGTTCTTC.

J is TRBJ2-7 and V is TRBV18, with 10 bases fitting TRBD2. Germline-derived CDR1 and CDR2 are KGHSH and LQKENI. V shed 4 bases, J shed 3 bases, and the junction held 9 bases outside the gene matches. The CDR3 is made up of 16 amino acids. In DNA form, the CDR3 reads TGTGCCAGCTCACTCAGCCGAGCGGGAGGGCACTACGAGCAGTACTTC. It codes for CASSLSRAGGHYEQYF.

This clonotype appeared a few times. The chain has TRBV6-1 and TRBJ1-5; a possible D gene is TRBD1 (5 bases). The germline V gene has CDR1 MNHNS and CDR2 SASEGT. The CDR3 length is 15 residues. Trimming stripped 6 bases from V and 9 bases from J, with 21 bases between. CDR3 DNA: TGTGCCAGCAGCCCACCTACGACAGTGGCGGGGCCCCAGCATTTT. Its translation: CASSPPTTVAGPQHF.

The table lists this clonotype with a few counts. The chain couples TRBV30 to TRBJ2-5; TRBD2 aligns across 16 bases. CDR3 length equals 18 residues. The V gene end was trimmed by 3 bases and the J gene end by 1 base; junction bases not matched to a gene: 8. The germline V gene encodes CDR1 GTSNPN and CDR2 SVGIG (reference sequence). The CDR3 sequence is CAWSGTSGRGGPQETQYF. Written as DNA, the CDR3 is TGTGCCTGGAGCGGGACTAGCGGGAGGGGAGGGCCCCAAGAGACCCAGTACTTC.

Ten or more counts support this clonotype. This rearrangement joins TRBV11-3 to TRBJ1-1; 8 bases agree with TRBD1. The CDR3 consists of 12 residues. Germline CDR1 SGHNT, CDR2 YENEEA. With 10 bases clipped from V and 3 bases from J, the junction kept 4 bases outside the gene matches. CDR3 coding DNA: TGTGCCACCAGGGGGCAGGACACTGAAGCTTTCTTT. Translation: CATRGQDTEAFF.

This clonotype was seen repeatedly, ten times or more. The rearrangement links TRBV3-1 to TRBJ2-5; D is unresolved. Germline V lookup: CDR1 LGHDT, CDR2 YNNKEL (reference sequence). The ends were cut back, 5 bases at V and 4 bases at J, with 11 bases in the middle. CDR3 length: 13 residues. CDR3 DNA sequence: TGTGCCAGCAGCTCCCAGAAAGGAGAGACCCAGTACTTC. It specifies CASSSQKGETQYF.

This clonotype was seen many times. In DNA, the CDR3 is TGTGCCAGCTCACTCGGCCTCGGGGAGACCCAGTACTTC. Translating gives CASSLGLGETQYF. This chain connects TRBV7-3 to TRBJ2-5; D gene uncertain. V was cut by 8 bases and J by 5 bases, with 15 bases left in between. CDR1 is SGHTA and CDR2 is FQGTGA in the germline V gene. CDR3 size: 13 residues.

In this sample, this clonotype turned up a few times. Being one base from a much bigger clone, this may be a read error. CDR3 coding DNA: TGTGCCAGCAGCTTAAGAGCGGGAGGGCCCGGTACGCAGTATTTT. Amino acids: CASSLRAGGPGTQYF. The gene calls are TRBV7-8 and TRBJ2-3, with 10 bases identical to TRBD2. The V and J ends lost 2 bases and 8 bases, in that order; junction bases with no gene match: 7. This CDR3 spans 15 amino acids. Germline V gene sequence: CDR1 SGHVS, CDR2 FQNEAQ.

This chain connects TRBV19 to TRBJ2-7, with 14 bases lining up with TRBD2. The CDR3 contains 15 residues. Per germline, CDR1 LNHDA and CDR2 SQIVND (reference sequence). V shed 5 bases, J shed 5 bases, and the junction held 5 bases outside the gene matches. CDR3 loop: CASSETSGRAHEQYF. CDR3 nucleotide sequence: TGTGCCAGTAGTGAGACTAGCGGGAGGGCCCACGAGCAGTACTTC.

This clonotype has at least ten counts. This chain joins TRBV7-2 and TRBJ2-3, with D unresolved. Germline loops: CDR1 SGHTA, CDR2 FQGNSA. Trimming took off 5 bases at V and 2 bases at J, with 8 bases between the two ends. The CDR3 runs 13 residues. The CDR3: CASSPYLTDTQYF. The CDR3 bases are TGTGCCAGCAGCCCCTACCTCACAGATACGCAGTATTTT. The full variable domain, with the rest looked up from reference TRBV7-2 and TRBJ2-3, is GAGVSQSPSNKVTEKGKDVELRCDPISGHTALYWYRQSLGQGLEFLIYFQGNSAPDKSGLPSDRFSAERTGGSVSTLTIQRTQQEDSAVYLCASSPYLTDTQYFGPGTRLTVL.

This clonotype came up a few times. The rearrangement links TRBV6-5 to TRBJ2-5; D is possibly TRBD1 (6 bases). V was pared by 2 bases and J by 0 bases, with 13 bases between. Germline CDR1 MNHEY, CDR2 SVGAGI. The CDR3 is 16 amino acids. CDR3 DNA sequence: TGTGCCAGCAGTTACATGGCCAGGGGAAACCAAGAGACCCAGTACTTC. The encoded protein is CASSYMARGNQETQYF.